The T cell receptor (beta chain) described here comes from a study of T-cell memory formation after mild COVID-19. TCRdb passed the 5' RACE reads through MiXCR, listing each CDR3 protein once. The sample lists about 130,000 distinct CDR3 sequences, about 5.9% occurring once. A few counts support this clonotype. The antigen is unknown. Between the trimmed V and J ends, which lost 6 bases and 0 bases, there was a span of 12 bases. The CDR3 runs to 16 residues. General observations from the study: CD4/CD8 balance characterized clones contracting day 15 to 85, and CD4+ skew characterized later expanders. Memory sampled before infection contained some responding clones, suggesting cross-reactive memory joined.

The chain employs TRBV12-3 or TRBV12-4 and TRBJ2-6; possibly TRBD1 for D (6 bases). The receptor comes from an adult woman who had mild COVID-19 (a few samples of this study predate the infection). Cell type and time point are not known. Sequencing was done on a sample of PBMCs or a T cell subset sorted from them (not recorded which). CDR3 residues: CASSQTGNSGANVLTF. In DNA, the CDR3 is TGTGCCAGCAGCCAGACAGGAAACTCTGGGGCCAACGTCCTGACTTTC.